This T cell receptor (beta chain) emerged from a study of CXCR3-negative and CXCR3-positive naive CD8 T cells. Study results and limitations: Similar TRBV-TRBJ usage characterized naive CXCR3-negative and CXCR3-positive cells; memory cells differed. Most assays used freshly isolated PBMCs, as cryopreservation partially reduced CXCR3. Whereas both naive subsets had comparably high diversity, memory CD8+ cells had much lower diversity.

Comments on this clonotype: Its antigen is as yet unknown.

The authors prepared UMI-labeled TRB cDNA libraries by 5' RACE. For each CDR3 protein, TCRdb gives one entry from its re-call of the 5' RACE reads, without DNA. The sample totals around 140,000 distinct CDR3 sequences. Definition of naive CD8+ T cells rested on a CD45RO-CCR7+CD27+CD95- profile. The CDR3 length is 15 residues. Germline CDR1 reads GTSNPN; CDR2 reads SVGIG (reference sequence). V usage is TRBV30 and J usage is TRBJ2-1; TCRdb outputs TRBD1, but without DNA this stays unchecked. The sequence was obtained from a human donor in good health. Some clones in this sample may be carry-over from other donors' samples. Sequencing was done on a sample of naive CXCR3- CD8+ T cells from blood. Stated subset: CD45RO-CCR7+CD27+CD95- naive CD8+ T cells lacking CXCR3 (TNR3-). CDR3 in amino acids: CAWGIGGSSYNEQFF.